These T cell receptor beta chains were read from a single sample in a study of blood T cells in healthy people across ages. One entry per CDR3 protein, called by TCRdb with MiXCR from the 5' RACE reads. The table has 1,500,000 or so distinct CDR3 sequences, 35% to 45% seen once; the top ten hold roughly 3.7%. Sequenced material: blood. These receptors were taken from a young woman in good health. Each CDR3 is given with its conserved first and last residue. D genes are given only for firm matches. Size tells how often a clone was seen (once, few, many) or the class of an expanded clone, and some rows leave it out.

D: NA; V: TRBV11-2; size: few; J: TRBJ2-3; CDR3: CASFGRTDYLSTQYF; DNA: TGTGCCAGCTTCGGGCGGACGGACTATCTCTCGACGCAGTATTTT
D: TRBD2; V: TRBV11-1; size: few; J: TRBJ2-1; CDR3: CASTRGLAGGPSYNEQFF; DNA: TGTGCCAGCACCCGAGGACTAGCGGGAGGGCCGTCCTACAATGAGCAGTTCTTC
D: NA; V: TRBV24-1; size: NA; J: TRBJ1-1; CDR3: CATSDLGLFRGAFF; DNA: TGTGCCACCAGTGACCTCGGCTTGTTCAGAGGAGCTTTCTTT
D: NA; V: TRBV7-9; size: NA; J: TRBJ2-7; CDR3: CASSVEVYEQYF; DNA: TGTGCCAGCAGCGTCGAGGTCTACGAGCAGTACTTC
D: TRBD1; V: TRBV5-1; size: few; J: TRBJ1-2; CDR3: CASSRTGGRYGYTF; DNA: TGCGCCAGCAGCCGAACAGGGGGTCGTTATGGCTACACCTTC
D: TRBD1; V: TRBV30; size: NA; J: TRBJ2-5; CDR3: CAHSPGGSGETQYF; DNA: TGTGCCCATTCTCCAGGGGGCTCTGGAGAGACCCAGTACTTC
D: NA; V: TRBV14; size: NA; J: TRBJ2-1; CDR3: CASSQGVGLASNEQFF; DNA: TGTGCCAGCAGCCAAGGGGTAGGTCTGGCAAGCAATGAGCAGTTCTTC
D: NA; V: TRBV3-1; size: few; J: TRBJ2-3; CDR3: CASSQVYRLRRGTDTQYF; DNA: TGTGCCAGCAGCCAAGTGTACCGATTGAGGAGGGGCACAGATACGCAGTATTTT
D: NA; V: TRBV5-1; size: NA; J: TRBJ2-7; CDR3: CASSLDQGSYNEQYF; DNA: TGCGCCAGCAGCTTGGACCAGGGCTCCTACAATGAGCAGTACTTC
D: NA; V: TRBV20-1; size: few; J: TRBJ2-3; CDR3: CSAPRGAPSTDTQYF; DNA: TGCAGTGCCCCCCGGGGGGCTCCTAGCACAGATACGCAGTATTTT
D: NA; V: TRBV6-5; size: NA; J: TRBJ1-2; CDR3: CASKPYDGNYGYTF; DNA: TGTGCCAGCAAACCTTATGACGGGAACTATGGCTACACCTTC
D: NA; V: TRBV7-8; size: few; J: TRBJ2-1; CDR3: CASSWLRITYNEQFF; DNA: TGTGCCAGCAGTTGGTTGCGAATCACCTACAATGAGCAGTTCTTC
D: NA; V: TRBV7-2; size: NA; J: TRBJ2-1; CDR3: CASSTRLVTYNEQFF; DNA: TGTGCCAGCAGCACCCGACTAGTGACCTACAATGAGCAGTTCTTC
D: TRBD1; V: TRBV28; size: NA; J: TRBJ2-1; CDR3: CASSSLTGQETQFF; DNA: TGTGCCAGCAGCAGCCTGACAGGGCAAGAGACCCAGTTCTTC
D: NA; V: TRBV20-1; size: NA; J: TRBJ2-7; CDR3: CSSGPYEQYF; DNA: TGCAGTTCGGGACCCTACGAGCAGTACTTC
D: TRBD1; V: TRBV6-5; size: NA; J: TRBJ2-7; CDR3: CASSATGTGFDEQYF; DNA: TGTGCCAGCAGTGCCACCGGGACAGGGTTTGACGAGCAGTACTTC
D: NA; V: TRBV10-3; size: few; J: TRBJ2-5; CDR3: CAISLREGETQYF; DNA: TGTGCCATCAGTCTACGAGAGGGAGAGACCCAGTACTTC
D: NA; V: TRBV5-1; size: NA; J: TRBJ2-3; CDR3: CASNEGLTDTQYF; DNA: TGCGCCAGCAACGAGGGACTCACAGATACGCAGTATTTT
D: NA; V: TRBV29-1; size: few; J: TRBJ1-1; CDR3: CSAAGIMNTEAFF; DNA: TGCAGCGCCGCAGGGATCATGAACACTGAAGCTTTCTTT
D: TRBD2; V: TRBV9; size: few; J: TRBJ2-1; CDR3: CASSVRAGERSYNEQFF; DNA: TGTGCCAGCAGCGTACGAGCGGGAGAACGCTCCTACAATGAGCAGTTCTTC
D: NA; V: TRBV9; size: NA; J: TRBJ2-1; CDR3: CASSVAVGLYNEQFF; DNA: TGTGCCAGCAGCGTAGCGGTAGGCTTATACAATGAGCAGTTCTTC
D: NA; V: TRBV29-1; size: many; J: TRBJ2-3; CDR3: CSFPARGTDTQYF; DNA: TGCAGCTTCCCCGCCCGGGGTACAGATACGCAGTATTTT
D: TRBD2; V: TRBV12-3/TRBV12-4; size: once; J: TRBJ2-3; CDR3: CASTSPWGGGAGTDTQYF; DNA: TGTGCCAGCACCTCCCCCTGGGGCGGGGGGGCCGGGACAGATACGCAGTATTTT
D: NA; V: TRBV2; size: NA; J: TRBJ2-3; CDR3: CASSARGIADTQYF; DNA: TGTGCCAGCAGTGCGAGGGGCATCGCAGATACGCAGTATTTT
D: TRBD2; V: TRBV9; size: NA; J: TRBJ2-3; CDR3: CASSGPSGRGTDTQYF; DNA: TGTGCCAGCAGCGGGCCTAGCGGGCGGGGCACAGATACGCAGTATTTT
D: TRBD2; V: TRBV12-3/TRBV12-4; size: once; J: TRBJ2-1; CDR3: CASSSNPTSGGINEQFF; DNA: TGTGCCAGCAGTTCCAACCCAACTAGCGGGGGGATCAATGAGCAGTTCTTC
D: TRBD1; V: TRBV4-3; size: NA; J: TRBJ2-5; CDR3: CASNGGQGADNEQYF; DNA: TGCGCCAGCAATGGGGGACAGGGGGCCGACAATGAGCAGTACTTC
D: NA; V: TRBV6-6; size: few; J: TRBJ1-1; CDR3: CASRSAGLVPEAFF; DNA: TGTGCCAGCAGATCCGCCGGGCTAGTACCTGAAGCTTTCTTT
D: NA; V: TRBV6-2/TRBV6-3; size: NA; J: TRBJ2-3; CDR3: CASRPVMMAGFADTQYF; DNA: TGTGCCAGCAGGCCCGTTATGATGGCGGGATTTGCAGATACGCAGTATTTT
D: NA; V: TRBV5-1; size: many; J: TRBJ1-5; CDR3: CASSLEVNQPQHF; DNA: TGCGCCAGCAGCCTGGAAGTCAATCAGCCCCAGCATTTT
D: NA; V: TRBV29-1; size: NA; J: TRBJ2-5; CDR3: CSVEKRTVQETQYF; DNA: TGCAGCGTTGAAAAACGGACGGTTCAAGAGACCCAGTACTTC
D: TRBD1; V: TRBV7-8; size: NA; J: TRBJ2-3; CDR3: CASSLYGQEDTQYF; DNA: TGTGCCAGCAGCTTATACGGACAGGAGGATACGCAGTATTTT
D: TRBD1; V: TRBV4-3; size: few; J: TRBJ1-4; CDR3: CASSQKGQTNEKLFF; DNA: TGCGCCAGCAGCCAAAAGGGACAGACTAATGAAAAACTGTTTTTT
D: NA; V: TRBV4-1; size: few; J: TRBJ1-2; CDR3: CASSQGPYQGHGYTF; DNA: TGCGCCAGCAGCCAAGGTCCCTATCAGGGGCATGGCTACACCTTC
D: NA; V: TRBV20-1; size: NA; J: TRBJ2-7; CDR3: CSAGTRGFYEQYF; DNA: TGCAGTGCCGGGACAAGAGGTTTCTACGAGCAGTACTTC
D: TRBD2; V: TRBV30; size: NA; J: TRBJ2-3; CDR3: CAWSVGGRSPDTQYF; DNA: TGTGCCTGGAGTGTAGGCGGGAGGAGTCCAGATACGCAGTATTTT
D: NA; V: TRBV29-1; size: once; J: TRBJ1-4; CDR3: CSARDPRLGKLFF; DNA: TGCAGCGCCAGGGACCCGCGGCTCGGAAAACTGTTTTTT
D: TRBD2; V: TRBV11-2; size: NA; J: TRBJ2-7; CDR3: CASSLVRGTSQYEQYF; DNA: TGTGCCAGCAGCTTAGTGCGAGGGACTAGCCAGTACGAGCAGTACTTC
D: TRBD2; V: TRBV7-9; size: NA; J: TRBJ2-1; CDR3: CASSTTTSRGYNEQFF; DNA: TGTGCCAGCAGCACCACGACTAGCCGGGGGTACAATGAGCAGTTCTTC
D: NA; V: TRBV7-8; size: few; J: TRBJ1-4; CDR3: CASSSTAGNEKLFF; DNA: TGTGCCAGCAGCTCTACGGCGGGAAATGAAAAACTGTTTTTT
D: TRBD2; V: TRBV12-3/TRBV12-4; size: NA; J: TRBJ2-7; CDR3: CASRHAGTSGRGFYNEQYF; DNA: TGTGCCAGCAGACACGCCGGGACTAGCGGGAGGGGGTTTTACAATGAGCAGTACTTC
D: TRBD2; V: TRBV6-2/TRBV6-3; size: NA; J: TRBJ2-1; CDR3: CASSSRASAGAPYNEQFF; DNA: TGTGCCAGCAGTTCCCGGGCCAGTGCGGGAGCTCCCTACAATGAGCAGTTCTTC
D: TRBD2; V: TRBV29-1; size: many; J: TRBJ2-1; CDR3: CSVSTSGRGYNEQFF; DNA: TGCAGCGTGTCGACTAGCGGGAGAGGCTACAATGAGCAGTTCTTC
D: NA; V: TRBV10-3; size: NA; J: TRBJ1-5; CDR3: CAISPGAGNQPQHF; DNA: TGTGCCATCAGCCCCGGGGCAGGGAATCAGCCCCAGCATTTT
D: NA; V: TRBV12-3/TRBV12-4; size: NA; J: TRBJ2-5; CDR3: CASSLSHKTQYF; DNA: TGTGCCAGCAGTTTAAGTCACAAGACCCAGTACTTC
D: NA; V: TRBV13; size: NA; J: TRBJ2-7; CDR3: CASSQTGSGEQYF; DNA: TGTGCCAGCAGCCAAACAGGGTCGGGCGAGCAGTACTTC
D: NA; V: TRBV27; size: NA; J: TRBJ1-2; CDR3: CASSLFGPGYYGYTF; DNA: TGTGCCAGCAGTTTATTTGGCCCAGGGTACTATGGCTACACCTTC
D: TRBD1; V: TRBV25-1; size: NA; J: TRBJ1-6; CDR3: CASSGDRPNSPLHF; DNA: TGTGCCAGCAGTGGGGACAGACCGAATTCACCCCTCCACTTT
D: TRBD2; V: TRBV7-2; size: NA; J: TRBJ2-1; CDR3: CASSFRGGRSNEQFF; DNA: TGTGCCAGCAGCTTTCGGGGGGGCCGCAGCAATGAGCAGTTCTTC
D: NA; V: TRBV6-1; size: once; J: TRBJ2-7; CDR3: CASSEAVSQGWPYEQYF; DNA: TGTGCCAGCAGTGAAGCGGTCAGCCAGGGATGGCCCTACGAGCAGTACTTC
D: NA; V: TRBV12-3/TRBV12-4; size: few; J: TRBJ2-3; CDR3: CASSPGGLGWRTDTQYF; DNA: TGTGCCAGCAGTCCAGGAGGGTTGGGGTGGAGGACAGATACGCAGTATTTT
D: TRBD1; V: TRBV7-9; size: NA; J: TRBJ1-1; CDR3: CASSTVTGWNTEAFF; DNA: TGTGCCAGCAGCACCGTGACAGGGTGGAACACTGAAGCTTTCTTT
D: NA; V: TRBV20-1; size: many; J: TRBJ2-7; CDR3: CSSKRQGRTYEQYF; DNA: TGCAGTTCAAAGAGGCAGGGAAGGACCTACGAGCAGTACTTC
D: NA; V: TRBV24-1; size: NA; J: TRBJ2-1; CDR3: CAPKAEGGLYEQFF; DNA: TGTGCCCCCAAGGCAGAGGGGGGGTTGTATGAGCAGTTCTTC
D: NA; V: TRBV7-2; size: NA; J: TRBJ2-3; CDR3: CASGLLYTQYF; DNA: TGTGCCAGCGGACTCTTGTATACGCAGTATTTT